This is a list of T cell receptor beta chains from one sample in a study of OX40 agonist ivuxolimab in advanced cancers. Sequenced by immunoSEQ multiplex PCR; TCRdb stores in-frame clones only, minus some. The repertoire includes roughly 64,000 clones, more than 75% of them detected once, and 3% sits in the top ten. Specimen: CD4+ or CD8+ T cells sorted from blood, collected in a trial of the OX40 agonist ivuxolimab. The receptors shown here come from an adult with an advanced solid tumor such as melanoma, head and neck, liver or kidney cancer. Each CDR3 is given with its conserved first and last residue.

>TRBV18|TRBJ1-4
CASSRGQGGEKLFF
>TRBV27|TRBJ1-5
CASSLSIGKPQHF
>TRBV7-2|TRBJ2-1
CASSPRTSGGASYNEQFF
>TRBV10-3|TRBJ2-3
CAISGPGTSTDTQYF
>TRBV30|TRBJ1-5
CAWSVRDKAGPGQPQHF
>TRBV4-2|TRBJ2-2
CASSRYLTRAGDSGELFF
>TRBV28|TRBJ2-5
CASSPGRGFQETQYF
>TRBV4-1|TRBJ1-3
CASSQEYYNSYSGNTIYF
>TRBV7-8|TRBJ1-2
CASSLAGRNYGYTF
>TRBV5-4|TRBJ2-3
CASKRDRGPDTQYF
>TRBV18|TRBJ2-7
CASSPTGEYEQYF
>TRBV7-2|TRBJ1-1
CASSLGWNTEAFF
>TRBV6-6|TRBJ2-1
CASHGQGPSYNEQFF
>TRBV7-3|TRBJ1-1
CASSPTGANTEAFF
>TRBV7-9|TRBJ2-2
CASSLDRALTGELFF
>TRBV7-3|TRBJ2-1
CASSSRTSGRTYNEQFF
>TRBV12-5|TRBJ2-3
CASGPGWLSDTQYF
>TRBV18|TRBJ2-3
CASSPSRGTDTQYF
>TRBV18|TRBJ1-1
CASSPQGVAEAFF
>TRBV18|TRBJ2-1
CASSRDSGGDNEQFF
>TRBV6-5|TRBJ1-2
CASSYADLSHYTF
>TRBV15|TRBJ2-1
CATSRDTGTYNEQFF
>TRBV7-2|TRBJ2-1
CASSFGGRPYDEQFF
>TRBV2|TRBJ2-1
CASKYSDEQFF
>TRBV27|TRBJ2-1
CASSLAPRGYNEQFF
>TRBV6-5|TRBJ2-7
CASSVPGLREQYF
>TRBV6-4|TRBJ2-7
CASSDRTPGGSKSRGEQYF
>TRBV30|TRBJ2-7
CAWTPLDWAGAEGEQYF
>TRBV18|TRBJ1-3
CASSPPGGHGNTIYF
>TRBV27|TRBJ2-7
CASSLAGQTYEQYF
>TRBV19|TRBJ2-1
CASSIVGTSGEGSTQFF
>TRBV6-1|TRBJ2-7
CASSETEQGSYEQYF
>TRBV6-6|TRBJ1-1
CASSAQGISWGEAFF
>TRBV7-3|TRBJ2-2
CASRSIEGGELFF
>TRBV7-2|TRBJ2-5
CASSPSRQQETQYF
>TRBV28|TRBJ2-3
CASSLRGWDTDTQYF
>TRBV2|TRBJ2-2
CASSEIEGIGELFF
>TRBV9|TRBJ2-7
CASSVGSGGDTHEQYF